A selection of T cell receptor beta chains follows, all from one sample in a study of shared clonotypes between healthy human individuals. Some clones are missing from TCRdb's copy, which holds only in-frame ones; the method was immunoSEQ multiplex PCR. The sample lists about 600,000 clones, approximately 97% occurring once. What was sequenced was naive CD4+ T cells sorted from blood. Receptors were obtained from a woman aged 30 to 39 in good health. Each CDR3 is given with its conserved first and last residue. D genes are given only for firm matches. Only part of the rows carry a size: once, few, many, or a class if the clone is expanded.

>NA|NA|TRBV11-2|TRBJ2-7
CASSLVVGEQYF
TGTGCCAGCAGCCTCGTCGTGGGGGAGCAGTACTTC
>NA|NA|TRBV28|TRBJ1-5
CASSPYYGKFGNQPQHF
TGTGCCAGCAGTCCTTACTATGGTAAATTCGGCAATCAGCCCCAGCATTTT
>NA|TRBD1|TRBV28|TRBJ1-2
CASSSRDRGAYGYTF
TGTGCCAGCAGTTCCCGGGACAGGGGGGCCTATGGCTACACCTTC
>once|NA|TRBV28|TRBJ1-1
CASSFGGIMNTEAFF
TGTGCCAGCAGTTTTGGGGGAATAATGAACACTGAAGCTTTCTTT
>NA|NA|TRBV28|TRBJ2-2
CASSLPPSWGRWNTGELFF
TGTGCCAGCAGTTTACCCCCTTCCTGGGGGAGGTGGAACACCGGGGAGCTGTTTTTT
>NA|NA|TRBV9|TRBJ2-7
CASSPGSPYEQYF
TGTGCCAGCAGTCCCGGGAGCCCCTACGAGCAGTACTTC
>NA|NA|TRBV5-6|TRBJ1-3
CASSFSVTGNTIYF
TGTGCCAGCAGCTTCTCGGTGACTGGAAACACCATATATTTT
>NA|NA|TRBV28|TRBJ2-1
CASKSGQGGADEQFF
TGTGCCAGCAAGAGCGGGCAGGGGGGGGCCGATGAGCAGTTCTTC
>few|NA|TRBV2|TRBJ1-5
CASKKDHQPQHF
TGTGCCAGCAAGAAGGATCATCAGCCCCAGCATTTT
>NA|NA|TRBV7-8|TRBJ1-2
CASSFNGNYGYTF
TGTGCCAGCAGCTTCAACGGGAACTATGGCTACACCTTC
>NA|NA|TRBV28|TRBJ2-7
CASSALYYEQYF
TGTGCCAGCAGCGCCCTCTACTACGAGCAGTACTTC
>NA|TRBD1|TRBV5-1|TRBJ1-2
CASSFTGESYGYTF
TGCGCCAGCAGCTTTACAGGGGAGTCATATGGCTACACCTTC
>NA|NA|TRBV27|TRBJ1-1
CASSSRAAEAFF
TGTGCCAGCAGTTCCAGGGCAGCTGAAGCTTTCTTT
>NA|NA|TRBV5-5|TRBJ1-5
CASSSGTPQPQHF
TGTGCCAGCAGCTCAGGGACGCCTCAGCCCCAGCATTTT
>NA|NA|TRBV18|TRBJ2-3
CASSPLDSDTQYF
TGTGCCAGCTCACCCCTCGATAGTGATACGCAGTATTTT
>NA|NA|TRBV18|TRBJ1-2
CASSPTLEGYGYTF
TGTGCCAGCTCACCAACGTTGGAGGGCTATGGCTACACCTTC
>NA|NA|TRBV10-3|TRBJ2-7
CAISDPTFSYEQYF
TGTGCCATCAGTGACCCGACATTCTCCTACGAGCAGTACTTC
>NA|NA|TRBV6-5|TRBJ1-1
CASSYGGRENTEAFF
TGTGCCAGCAGTTACGGTGGGCGGGAGAACACTGAAGCTTTCTTT
>NA|TRBD1|TRBV27|TRBJ2-7
CASRTTGTVASYEQYF
TGTGCCAGCAGAACGACCGGGACAGTCGCCTCCTACGAGCAGTACTTC
>NA|TRBD1|TRBV11-2|TRBJ2-7
CASSSYRGEQYF
TGTGCCAGCAGCTCCTACAGGGGCGAGCAGTACTTC
>NA|NA|TRBV4-2|TRBJ1-1
CASSQGTSMNTEAFF
TGTGCCAGCAGCCAAGGAACTTCCATGAACACTGAAGCTTTCTTT
>NA|TRBD2|TRBV6-6|TRBJ2-2
CASSYDGLDTGELFF
TGTGCCAGCAGTTACGACGGACTAGACACCGGGGAGCTGTTTTTT
>NA|TRBD1|TRBV28|TRBJ2-1
CASSSPGTGSYNEQFF
TGTGCCAGCAGTTCCCCCGGGACAGGGTCCTACAATGAGCAGTTCTTC
>once|TRBD1|TRBV27|TRBJ2-2
CASRRPGQGKTGELFF
TGTGCCAGCCGCAGGCCGGGACAGGGAAAAACCGGGGAGCTGTTTTTT
>NA|NA|TRBV18|TRBJ1-1
CASSLTGTTEAFF
TGTGCCAGCTCACTCACAGGAACCACTGAAGCTTTCTTT
>NA|NA|TRBV10-3|TRBJ2-5
CAISESGGSRETQYF
TGTGCCATCAGTGAGTCCGGGGGTAGTCGGGAGACCCAGTACTTC
>NA|NA|TRBV4-1|TRBJ2-1
CASSRSYNEQFF
TGCGCCAGCAGCCGATCTTACAATGAGCAGTTCTTC
>NA|NA|TRBV2|TRBJ1-2
CASTGTQPYGYTF
TGTGCCAGCACCGGGACACAACCCTATGGCTACACCTTC
>NA|TRBD2|TRBV7-9|TRBJ2-7
CASSPPGTSGRVVQYF
TGTGCCAGCAGCCCCCCCGGGACTAGCGGGAGAGTAGTGCAGTACTTC
>NA|NA|TRBV9|TRBJ2-2
CASSVVSHLNTGELFF
TGTGCCAGCAGCGTAGTGTCACACCTTAACACCGGGGAGCTGTTTTTT
>NA|NA|TRBV7-2|TRBJ2-5
CASSLEEGPQETQYF
TGTGCCAGCAGCTTAGAGGAGGGGCCCCAAGAGACCCAGTACTTC
>NA|TRBD1|TRBV28|TRBJ1-2
CASRSTGYGYTF
TGTGCCAGCAGGTCGACAGGGTATGGCTACACCTTC
>NA|NA|TRBV6-5|TRBJ2-2
CASSRTGSPGELFF
TGTGCCAGCAGTCGTACAGGGTCTCCCGGGGAGCTGTTTTTT
>NA|NA|TRBV10-1|TRBJ1-2
CASSESTALGYTF
TGCGCCAGCAGTGAATCGACTGCCTTGGGCTACACCTTC
>NA|TRBD1|TRBV5-1|TRBJ1-1
CASSFDRGGEAFF
TGCGCCAGCAGCTTCGACAGGGGCGGCGAAGCTTTCTTT
>NA|NA|TRBV19|TRBJ2-2
CATKVRPRVGELFF
TGTGCCACCAAAGTACGGCCCAGAGTCGGGGAGCTGTTTTTT
>NA|NA|TRBV6-5|TRBJ2-2
CASSYSQYTGELFF
TGTGCCAGCAGTTACTCACAATACACCGGGGAGCTGTTTTTT
>NA|NA|TRBV18|TRBJ1-4
CASSQGVNEKLFF
TGTGCCAGCTCACAGGGGGTTAATGAAAAACTGTTTTTT
>NA|NA|TRBV6-6|TRBJ2-2
CASSPLEGVRTGELFF
TGTGCCAGCAGCCCCCTTGAGGGAGTACGGACCGGGGAGCTGTTTTTT
>NA|TRBD2|TRBV7-2|TRBJ2-3
CASSSRGWTSRVTQYF
TGTGCCAGCAGCTCCCGGGGGTGGACTAGCAGGGTTACGCAGTATTTT
>NA|NA|TRBV19|TRBJ2-7
CASRPESSPYEQYF
TGTGCCAGCCGACCGGAGAGCTCGCCCTACGAGCAGTACTTC
>once|TRBD1|TRBV7-3|TRBJ2-1
CASRQSAGQGNNEQFF
TGTGCCAGCAGGCAATCGGCGGGACAGGGGAACAATGAGCAGTTCTTC
>NA|TRBD2|TRBV28|TRBJ2-7
CASTPGLVYEQYF
TGTGCCAGCACCCCGGGACTAGTCTACGAGCAGTACTTC
>NA|NA|TRBV28|TRBJ1-5
CASSSWISNQPQHF
TGTGCCAGCAGTTCATGGATTAGCAATCAGCCCCAGCATTTT
>NA|TRBD2|TRBV5-1|TRBJ2-3
CASSFKRGDTDTQYF
TGCGCCAGCAGCTTTAAGCGGGGGGACACAGATACGCAGTATTTT
>NA|TRBD1|TRBV27|TRBJ2-7
CASSLSAGGTGEDEQYF
TGTGCCAGCAGTTTATCCGCCGGTGGGACAGGGGAGGACGAGCAGTACTTC
>NA|NA|TRBV10-2|TRBJ2-2
CASSESYGTNTGELFF
TGCGCCAGCAGTGAATCGTACGGCACGAACACCGGGGAGCTGTTTTTT
>NA|NA|TRBV7-8|TRBJ2-3
CASSLVSSTDTQYF
TGTGCCAGCAGCTTAGTCAGTAGCACAGATACGCAGTATTTT
>NA|TRBD2|TRBV7-2|TRBJ2-3
CASSLFWAGVESDTQYF
TGTGCCAGCAGCTTATTTTGGGCGGGAGTAGAATCAGATACGCAGTATTTT
>NA|TRBD1|TRBV6-1|TRBJ2-5
CATTSGQGDRETQYF
TGTGCCACTACCTCGGGACAGGGTGATCGAGAGACCCAGTACTTC
>NA|TRBD1|TRBV4-1|TRBJ1-3
CASSPRSGDSLSGNTIYF
TGCGCCAGCAGCCCCCGATCCGGGGACAGCCTCTCTGGAAACACCATATATTTT
>NA|NA|TRBV7-9|TRBJ1-3
CASSSWGVKSGNTIYF
TGTGCCAGCAGCTCATGGGGGGTAAAGTCTGGAAACACCATATATTTT
>NA|NA|TRBV2|TRBJ1-2
CASSLYERNYGYTF
TGTGCCAGCAGTCTATACGAACGGAACTATGGCTACACCTTC
>NA|TRBD2|TRBV5-1|TRBJ2-1
CASSLQSGSLYNEQFF
TGCGCCAGCAGCCTTCAAAGCGGGAGCCTTTACAATGAGCAGTTCTTC
>NA|TRBD1|TRBV5-6|TRBJ2-7
CASSLRGPRGSYEQYF
TGTGCCAGCAGTCTGAGGGGGCCACGGGGCTCCTACGAGCAGTACTTC
>NA|TRBD1|TRBV5-5|TRBJ1-4
CASSLSRGLEKLFF
TGTGCCAGCAGCTTGTCCAGGGGGCTCGAAAAACTGTTTTTT
>NA|TRBD1|TRBV11-1|TRBJ2-3
CASSFDRGTDTQYF
TGTGCCAGCAGCTTCGACAGGGGAACAGATACGCAGTATTTT
>NA|TRBD1|TRBV4-1|TRBJ1-3
CASSQGLTGGFGNTIYF
TGCGCCAGCAGCCAAGGGTTGACAGGGGGCTTTGGAAACACCATATATTTT